This TCR beta chain derives from a study of siplizumab effects on memory and regulatory T cells. General study points: Contribution to the alloresponse seemed major for naive T cells, which also seemed more diverse than memory cells. Siplizumab led to significantly less abundant alloreactive sequences that could be traced back to unstimulated CD4+ memory cells. The suppressive capacity of proliferating Tregs from siplizumab cultures remained unconfirmed.

As to this clone: Its antigen is unknown.

Per sample, approximately 10^5 TCR templates underwent assay. Using immunoSEQ multiplex PCR, the repertoire was profiled, and TCRdb retains in-frame clones only, with some absent. This table holds around 87,000 clones, approximately 90% found once. The sample taken for sequencing was CD4+ T cells sorted from blood. The receptor's source is a human donor in good health.

CDR3 in amino acids: CASSGRVTDLNTEAFF. The CDR3 DNA follows: TGCGCCAGCAGCGGTCGGGTGACGGACCTGAACACTGAAGCTTTCTTT. The chain links TRBV5-1 to TRBJ1-1; the D is unclear. V shed 4 bases and J shed 0 bases, with 16 bases lying between them. In germline, CDR1 is SGHRS, CDR2 YFSETQ. The CDR3 runs 16 residues.